The T cell receptor beta chain under discussion was sequenced for a study of identical twins. MiXCR, run by TCRdb on the 5' RACE reads, gives a single entry per CDR3 protein. This sample has approximately 500,000 distinct CDR3 sequences; more than 20% occur once, and the top ten carry around 3%. CDR3 length equals 13 residues. The V segment lost 2 bases and the J segment 9 bases; nucleotides outside the gene matches: 3. CDR1 MNHNS and CDR2 SASEGT come from the germline V gene. Healthy Caucasians made up all donors. This sample also appeared in a second study, on T cells expressing NK-cell markers. That source reports: Sorted CD3+CD56-NKG2C+, CD3+CD56+NKG2C+ and CD3+CD56+NKG2C- T cells supplied the TCR beta repertoires. One of the eight sequenced donors was seronegative, whereas the other seven were HCMV-seropositive.

Sequenced input: CD4+ T cells sorted from blood. The source is a woman in her late teens or twenties in good health. The V gene is TRBV6-1, the J gene TRBJ2-1; 8 bases match TRBD1. The CDR3 nucleotides are TGTGCCAGCAGTGAACAGGGGGCAGGTGAGCAGTTCTTC. Protein: CASSEQGAGEQFF.